The T cell receptor beta chain under discussion was sequenced for a study of graft-versus-host responses after intestinal transplantation. Turning to the study itself: Isolated intestinal, liver-intestinal, or multivisceral transplants were what recipients had. Every recipient underwent anti-thymocyte globulin induction, then tacrolimus and steroids for three to four years.

Notes on the study in general: The recipient marrow held GvH clones, and some of them showed up first in ileum or blood. GvH clone levels peaked in circulation, and this peak was associated with early post-transplant HvG declines.

Germline V gene lookup returns CDR1 MNHNS and CDR2 SASEGT. V lost 1 base, J lost 0 bases, and 9 bases lay in between. There are 15 residues in the CDR3. Sequenced by immunoSEQ multiplex PCR; TCRdb stores in-frame clones only, minus some. There are tens of thousands of clones in the sample; around 93% occur only once, and 5.9% lies in the top ten. Remarks on this clone: Its cognate antigen is unknown.

The clonotype was recovered from a human patient who received an intestinal transplant, so some T cells may come from the graft donor. The genes are TRBV6-1 and TRBJ1-2; D gene ambiguous. Sequenced here: PBMCs, sampled more than 750 days after a first intestinal transplant, on the day of a second. The CDR3 nucleotides read TGTGCCAGCAGTGAAGTACTTCCCCCTAACTATGGCTACACCTTC. The encoded protein is CASSEVLPPNYGYTF.